Reported below is one T cell receptor (beta chain). The antigen it binds to is not known. Per-base qualities were not stored, and no clone one base away is much larger. The V and J ends are trimmed by 4 bases and 0 bases, leaving 9 bases between them. The CDR3, from cysteine to phenylalanine, totals 14 residues. The sequence is cut down to CDR3 DNA, 42 bases in frame from base 1. From a lookup of the germline V gene, CDR1 and CDR2 are SGHDT and YYEEEE. To identify antigen-specific CD4+ T cell clonotypes by their expansion, the ViraFEST assay first stimulated PBMC with viral peptide pools and then applied TCR sequencing. After approximately eleven days of culture, CD4+ T cells were isolated with the EasySep CD4+ T cell isolation kit. Two doses of either the BNT162b2 or the mRNA-1273 mRNA SARS-CoV-2 vaccine were administered to participants. None of the healthy vaccine recipients had a prior SARS-CoV-2 infection, which was confirmed by nucleocapsid antibody tests that came back negative both before and after vaccination. Each well held some 1.9 million PBMC cultured in IMDM containing roughly 5% human AB serum, around 9.3 IU/ml IL-2 and gentamicin, along with roughly 10 ug/ml peptides. Half of the culture medium was replaced with fresh IL-2-containing medium on days 3 and 7. Unless otherwise noted, each peptide stimulation condition was cultured in triplicate wells. Using Ficoll-Paque Plus gradient centrifugation, PBMC were separated from whole blood and then either used fresh or cryopreserved at -140C. Overlapping peptide pools spanned the spike proteins of SARS-CoV-2 and the common cold coronaviruses HCoV-NL63, HCoV-OC43 and HCoV-229E. The QIAamp micro DNA kit was used to extract genomic DNA from the cultured CD4+ T cells.

The data were obtained in a study of vaccination effects on CD4 cells after COVID-19 (dated by TCRdb to between 2021 and 2024). Regarding the research as a whole: Post-vaccine samples across the study were collected a median of 72 days after the second dose, with a range of 14 to 241. In both COVID-19 convalescent patients and infection-naive vaccine recipients, the study compared SARS-CoV-2 spike-specific CD4+ TCR repertoires from before mRNA vaccination with those from after it. The full study included 9 to 10 COVID-19 convalescent patients and several SARS-CoV-2-naive healthy vaccine recipients. Cultures from other donors in the study were sequenced with the Oncomine TCR Beta short-read assay on an Illumina iSeq 100. Beyond this particular receptor, the publication reports: In healthy vaccine recipients, vaccine-induced clones were almost all SARS-CoV-2 mono-reactive, with only 1 of 255 being cross-reactive with common cold coronaviruses. Marked clonal contraction was observed in both infection-induced and vaccine-induced clones at late post-vaccination timepoints, consistent with waning T cell responses. Limitations of the study were the small number of convalescent patients and the absence of early post-infection timepoints.

Library preparation was by the immunoSEQ multiplex PCR assay. DNA from the cultured, isolated CD4+ T cells was subjected to TCR beta CDR3 sequencing. In the original analysis: Non-productive TCR sequences were removed, reads were trimmed to the CDR3 region, and CDR3s of at least 7 amino acids were retained. The MANAFEST web app was used to identify antigen-specific clonotypes by comparing expansion in peptide wells with expansion in reference cultures. Positive clones required FDR<0.05 expansion versus reference and all other wells, odds ratio above 5, and frequency above 0.1% in two replicate wells. Clonotypes significantly expanded in SARS-CoV-2 spike wells and in at least one common cold coronavirus spike condition were defined as cross-reactive. Using the stringdist R package, CDR3 similarity was measured by Levenshtein distance, and unrooted trees were constructed with ape in R 3.6.1. Entries here come from immuneACCESS through TCRdb and include only in-frame sequences with V and J called. Some clones fail to appear in such tables; in the studies checked, an unresolved V gene covers under half of the shortfall, and the cause of the remainder is unknown. V and J calls and clone size are those listed in that table; D and trimming were worked out from the DNA. Counted in this sample were 15,000 or so clones; 76% of them appeared once. Of the sample, approximately 17% is held by the ten largest clones.

The rearranged segments are TRBV5-6 and TRBJ2-3; the D region possibly corresponds to TRBD2 (6 bases align). The clonotype originates from a human donor who received a COVID-19 vaccine. The sample here was CD4+ T cells from PBMCs cultured with HCoV-NL63 spike peptides, taken after COVID-19 vaccination. The sample's cell subset or site label, decoded: HCoV-NL63 spike overlapping peptide pool stimulation. The nucleotides read TGTGCCAGCAGCCCGGGAGTTAGCACAGATACGCAGTATTTT. The resulting protein is CASSPGVSTDTQYF.